The 15 T cell receptor beta chains presented below share a single source sample, sequenced in a study of Ad26.COV2.S vaccination and SARS-CoV-2 variants. Profiled with immunoSEQ multiplex PCR; TCRdb holds only in-frame clones, not every one. In the table there are around 340,000 clones, around 89% of which are singletons. Treatment of the sample: some 20 received Ad26.COV2.S at low or high dose, single or two shots; roughly five received placebo; per-sample allocation not given. At day 63 after the first vaccine or placebo injection, samples were drawn. The specimen was peripheral blood, collected in a trial of Ad26.COV2.S vaccine versus placebo. These TCRs come from a person between 18 and 60 years old who received the Ad26.COV2.S COVID-19 vaccine or a placebo.

This chain links TRBV6-5 with TRBJ2-7, with 7 bases fitting TRBD1. J gave up 0 bases and V 10 bases, and 12 bases lay outside the gene matches. Per the germline V gene, CDR1 is MNHEY and CDR2 is SVGAGI. The CDR3 runs to 15 residues. CDR3 bases: TGTGCCACCGGCGAACAGGGGATGAGCTCCTACGAGCAGTACTTC. This translates into CATGEQGMSSYEQYF.

The rearrangement joins TRBV14 to TRBJ1-2, with D maybe TRBD1 (6 bases). V lost 2 bases and J lost 6, with 16 bases in between. This CDR3 has 15 amino acids. CDR1 SGHDN and CDR2 FVKESK come from the germline V gene. The CDR3 sequence is CASSQSRTAPHGYTF. For the CDR3, the DNA is TGTGCCAGCAGCCAAAGTAGGACAGCCCCCCATGGCTACACCTTC.

The chain has TRBV5-1 and TRBJ2-1; 12 positions match TRBD2. There are 14 residues in the CDR3. Germline trimming cut 5 bases from V and 4 bases from J; bases unmatched to any gene: 1. The germline V gene encodes CDR1 SGHRS and CDR2 YFSETQ. CDR3 nucleotide sequence: TGCGCCAGCAGAGGGACTAGCGGGTACAATGAGCAGTTCTTC. The encoded protein is CASRGTSGYNEQFF.

The chain combines TRBV6-7 with TRBJ1-1; TRBD1 aligns across 10 bases. TRBV6-7 qualifies as an ORF whose function is uncertain. The ends lost 6 bases at V and 3 bases at J; junction bases unmatched: 7. The CDR3 spans 15 residues. The CDR3 here is CASRGQGRLDTEAFF. CDR3 coding DNA: TGTGCCAGCAGGGGACAGGGGCGACTCGACACTGAAGCTTTCTTT.

The chain uses TRBV7-9 and TRBJ1-1; the match to TRBD1 covers 7 bases. CDR1 SEHNR and CDR2 FQNEAQ come from the germline V gene (reference sequence). The CDR3 totals 14 residues. V trimming: 6 bases; J trimming: 1 base; junction bases outside the gene matches: 5. CDR3 sequence (DNA): TGTGCCAGCAGAGGGGACAGACCGAACACTGAAGCTTTCTTT. It yields the protein CASRGDRPNTEAFF.

The chain recombines TRBV3-1 (or the pseudogene TRBV3-2) with TRBJ1-5; D gene uncertain. The CDR3 sequence is 12 residues long. Trimming removed 1 base from V and 7 bases from J, with 5 bases in between. Germline CDR1 and CDR2: LGHDT and YNNKEL (reference sequence). The CDR3 here is CASSQGVQPQHF. DNA for the CDR3: TGTGCCAGCAGCCAAGGGGTCCAGCCCCAGCATTTT.

The rearrangement links TRBV15 to TRBJ1-5, with D perhaps TRBD1 (6 bases). The germline V and J ends were trimmed by 2 bases and 3 bases, with 17 bases remaining between them. Germline loops: CDR1 LNHNV, CDR2 YYDKDF (reference sequence). CDR3 length: 17 amino acids. The CDR3 region is CATSRKRTALFNQPQHF. DNA of the CDR3: TGTGCCACCAGCAGAAAAAGGACAGCACTCTTCAATCAGCCCCAGCATTTT.

Only one count was recorded for this clone. The CDR3: CASSRTGRPYGYTF. In DNA form, the CDR3 reads TGTGCCAGCAGCCGGACAGGGAGGCCGTATGGCTACACCTTC. The chain recombines TRBV6-2 or TRBV6-3 with TRBJ1-2; 8 positions agree with TRBD1. V was clipped by 6 bases and J by 5 bases; unmatched bases: 8. The CDR3 is made up of 14 amino acids. CDR1 MNHEY and CDR2 SVGEGT come from the germline V gene.

This chain links TRBV3-1 (or the pseudogene TRBV3-2) with TRBJ2-3; D call uncertain. CDR1 is LGHDT, CDR2 YNNKEL, per germline (reference sequence). The CDR3 has 16 residues. Trimming cost V 0 bases and J 2 bases, with 12 bases left between them. Here the CDR3 DNA reads TGTGCCAGCAGCCAAGAGGTCAGGATTGCCACAGATACGCAGTATTTT. Protein: CASSQEVRIATDTQYF.

The table lists this clone with a count of one. This chain links TRBV18 with TRBJ2-2, with a tentative D call TRBD1 (6 bases). V shed 5 bases and J shed 5 bases, with 9 bases lying between them. The CDR3 spans 13 residues. From germline, CDR1 is KGHSH and CDR2 LQKENI. CDR3: CASSARGTGELFF. The CDR3 nucleotides read TGTGCCAGCTCAGCAAGGGGGACCGGGGAGCTGTTTTTT.

The chain joins TRBV3-1 (or the pseudogene TRBV3-2) to TRBJ1-2; 8 positions agree with TRBD1. The CDR3 totals 18 residues. CDR1 and CDR2 from the germline V gene are LGHDT and YNNKEL (reference sequence). The V segment lost 1 base and the J segment 4 bases; nucleotides outside the gene matches: 14. The CDR3 region has the DNA TGTGCCAGCAGCCAAGGCCACGGGTGGCAGGGGGCTCCCTATGGCTACACCTTC. Translation gives CASSQGHGWQGAPYGYTF.

V gene TRBV5-8 combines with J gene TRBJ2-2; no clear D. V lost 6 bases, J lost 0 bases, and 9 bases lay in between. Per the germline V gene, CDR1 is SGHTS and CDR2 is YDEGEE. The CDR3 spans 14 residues. CDR3 sequence (DNA): TGTGCCAGCAAAAATGACCCGAACACCGGGGAGCTGTTTTTT. Translating it yields CASKNDPNTGELFF.

This rearrangement joins TRBV27 to TRBJ2-6; 9 bases match TRBD1. The CDR3 is 17 amino acids. Germline V gene sequence: CDR1 MNHEY, CDR2 SMNVEV (reference sequence). The ends lost 8 bases at V and 0 bases at J; junction bases unmatched: 8. The CDR3 sequence: CASSRTGAYSGANVLTF. CDR3 sequence (DNA): TGTGCCAGCTCTCGGACAGGGGCTTACTCTGGGGCCAACGTCCTGACTTTC.

The CDR3 coding sequence is TGTGCCAGCAGCGTAGGGGGCCGGCGTGGCACCGGGGAGCTGTTTTTT. Translated: CASSVGGRRGTGELFF. The rearrangement uses TRBV9 and TRBJ2-2, with D possibly being TRBD1 (5 bases). The V and J ends lost 0 bases and 4 bases respectively, with 13 bases between them. Germline V CDR1 and CDR2: SGDLS, YYNGEE. The CDR3 loop spans 16 amino acids.

This chain connects TRBV4-3 to TRBJ1-1; TRBD1 matches at 7 bases. J gave up 6 bases and V 0 bases, and 7 bases lay outside the gene matches. CDR3 length equals 15 residues. The germline V gene encodes CDR1 LGHNA and CDR2 YSLEER. CDR3 bases: TGCGCCAGCAGCCAAGATAGGGGGCGTACGGCTGAAGCTTTCTTT. This translates into CASSQDRGRTAEAFF.